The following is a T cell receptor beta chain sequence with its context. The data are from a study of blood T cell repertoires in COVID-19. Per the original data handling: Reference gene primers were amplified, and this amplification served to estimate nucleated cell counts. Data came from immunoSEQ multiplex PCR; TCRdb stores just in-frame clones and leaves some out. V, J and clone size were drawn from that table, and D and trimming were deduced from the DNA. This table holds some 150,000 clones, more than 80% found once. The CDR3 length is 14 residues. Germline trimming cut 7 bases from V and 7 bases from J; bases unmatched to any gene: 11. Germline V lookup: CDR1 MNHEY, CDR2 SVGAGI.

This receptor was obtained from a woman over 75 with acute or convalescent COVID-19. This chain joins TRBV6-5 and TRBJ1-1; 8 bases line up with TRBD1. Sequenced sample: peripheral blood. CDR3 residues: CASILGRGRGEAFF. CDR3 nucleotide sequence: TGTGCCAGCATCTTGGGCAGGGGGCGCGGTGAAGCTTTCTTT.